This T cell receptor (beta chain) came from a study of T cells in Graves' hyperthyroidism and ophthalmopathy. About the research overall: Peripheral blood was obtained at initial diagnosis, preceding any treatment.

Study outcomes and limitations: Patients with ophthalmopathy were separated from those with stable hyperthyroidism by a 13 V-J model. Model output signaled ophthalmopathy a median roughly six months ahead of onset. Among clonotypes expanded in thyroid above 0.001, most were also found in blood.

The TCR beta CDR3 regions underwent amplification using RNA transcripts as the source. The HTBI primer set drove a first-round RT-PCR of the TCR CDR3. One entry per CDR3 protein results from TCRdb running MiXCR on the multiplex PCR reads. The sample comprises 400,000 to 500,000 distinct CDR3 sequences, 14% to 15% of which are singletons, and about 13% rests with the top ten. Many counts were recorded for this clonotype. Antigen specificity is unknown. Germline-derived CDR1 and CDR2 are MNHEY and SMNVEV (reference sequence). The CDR3 is made up of 13 amino acids. V lost 6 bases to trimming and J lost 3 bases, with 10 bases between them.

The clonotype was recovered from a man aged 18-30 years with Graves' ophthalmopathy. Sequencing was done on a sample of blood. This sequence joins TRBV27 and TRBJ2-3; no firm D call. The CDR3 DNA follows: TGTGCCAGCAGGGCCCTAGGAACAGATACGCAGTATTTT. Its translation: CASRALGTDTQYF.